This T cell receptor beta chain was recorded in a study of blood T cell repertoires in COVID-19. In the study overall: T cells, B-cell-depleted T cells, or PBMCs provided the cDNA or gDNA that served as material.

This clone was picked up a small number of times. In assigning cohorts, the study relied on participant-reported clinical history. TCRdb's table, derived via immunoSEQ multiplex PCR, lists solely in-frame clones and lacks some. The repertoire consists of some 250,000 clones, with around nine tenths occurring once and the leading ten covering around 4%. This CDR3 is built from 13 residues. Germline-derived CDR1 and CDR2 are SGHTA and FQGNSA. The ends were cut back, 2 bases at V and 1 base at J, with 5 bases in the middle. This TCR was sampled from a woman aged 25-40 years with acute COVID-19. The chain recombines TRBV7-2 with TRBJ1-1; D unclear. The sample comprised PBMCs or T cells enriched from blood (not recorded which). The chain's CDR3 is CASSLQANTEAFF. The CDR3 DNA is TGTGCCAGCAGCTTACAGGCGAACACTGAAGCTTTCTTT.